This T cell receptor (beta chain) was sequenced during a study of cytomegalovirus exposure and HLA in healthy donors. PCR primers comprised 60 Vbeta and 13 Jbeta primers. Profiling relied on immunoSEQ multiplex PCR, and the TCRdb table lists in-frame clones only, not all of them. This sample has under 200,000 clones, with around 80% found just once. Looked up from germline, CDR1 is SGHTA and CDR2 is FQGNSA. The CDR3 runs 16 residues. V gave up 5 bases and J gave up 4 bases; unmatched junction bases: 9. The sequenced sample consisted of PBMCs. V usage is TRBV7-2 and J usage is TRBJ1-1; 11 nucleotides agree with TRBD1. This TCR came from a man aged 18 to 35 in good health and CMV-seropositive. The CDR3 spells CASSQASGTGGTEAFF. CDR3 DNA sequence: TGTGCCAGCAGCCAGGCCTCCGGGACAGGGGGCACTGAAGCTTTCTTT.